The TCR beta chain described here comes from a study of siplizumab effects on memory and regulatory T cells. The study's findings and limits: Greater diversity than memory cells seemed evident in naive T cells, which also appeared to be major alloresponse contributors.

Comments on this clone: Antigen specificity is unknown.

Some clones are missing from TCRdb's copy, which holds only in-frame ones; the method was immunoSEQ multiplex PCR. The sample shows about 97,000 clones, 92% of them seen only once. Germline loops: CDR1 MNHNY, CDR2 SVGAGI (reference sequence). This CDR3 spans 12 amino acids. Trimming took 6 bases from V and 5 from J, leaving 11 bases between them. The sequence came from a human donor in good health. The rearrangement uses TRBV6-6 and TRBJ2-7; D remains ambiguous. Sequenced: CD4+ T cells sorted from blood. CDR3: CASSRTEDEQYF. DNA of the CDR3: TGTGCCAGCAGCCGTACAGAGGACGAGCAGTACTTC.